The 11 T cell receptor beta chains below were found in one sample sequenced in a study of shared clonotypes between healthy human individuals (dated by TCRdb to 2018 to 2020). CD8 naive samples were obtained by positive selection for CCR7 among CD45RO-negative cells, yielding a CD45RA+CCR7+ population from which TemRA cells were excluded. The library was produced with the immunoSEQ multiplex PCR assay. As stored in TCRdb, this immuneACCESS dataset retains in-frame rearrangements with V and J assigned. A fraction of the clones does not appear; measured against another copy, unresolved V genes explain less than half of the discrepancy, and the remainder lacks a known reason. A total of about 2 million clones appear in this sample, over 85% of them only once. The ten largest make up approximately 1% of the sample. The specimen sequenced was naive CD8+ T cells sorted from blood. This specimen's cell subset or site label, interpreted: CD45RA+CCR7+. These receptor sequences come from a man aged 18 to 29 in good health.

The chain joins TRBV7-3 to TRBJ1-6; TRBD1 might be the D (5 bases). Germline lookup yields CDR1 SGHTA and CDR2 FQGTGA. Deletions cut 5 bases from V and 9 bases from J, with 11 bases between. This CDR3 has 13 residues. The CDR3 DNA reads as TGTGCCAGCAGCGCCGACAGTAGTTCACCCCTCCACTTT. Protein: CASSADSSSPLHF.

The V gene is TRBV5-1, the J gene TRBJ1-1; a possible D gene is TRBD1 (6 bases). Germline CDR1 and CDR2: SGHRS and YFSETQ. CDR3 length: 15 residues. Trimming left V 4 bases short and J 1 base short, with 14 bases between. The CDR3 is CASSPKGGSNTEAFF. The CDR3 nucleotides read TGCGCCAGCAGCCCGAAGGGGGGGTCGAACACTGAAGCTTTCTTT.

The chain couples TRBV19 to TRBJ2-3; 7 bases map to TRBD1. The CDR3 is 16 amino acids. CDR1 is LNHDA and CDR2 is SQIVND in the germline V gene (reference sequence). V trimming: 3 bases; J trimming: 5 bases; junction bases outside the gene matches: 11. Here the CDR3 DNA reads TGTGCCAGTAGTATGGGTACAGGGGTGATAGGAGATACGCAGTATTTT. Translation gives CASSMGTGVIGDTQYF. Drawing the rest from reference TRBV19 and TRBJ2-3, the complete variable domain is DGGITQSPKYLFRKEGQNVTLSCEQNLNHDAMYWYRQDPGQGLRLIYYSQIVNDFQKGDIAEGYSVSREKKESFPLTVTSAQKNPTAFYLCASSMGTGVIGDTQYFGPGTRLTVL.

This rearrangement joins TRBV19 to TRBJ1-3; D is unclear. This CDR3 region has 11 residues. The germline V gene encodes CDR1 LNHDA and CDR2 SQIVND (reference sequence). The germline V and J ends were trimmed by 10 bases and 0 bases, with 4 bases remaining between them. The CDR3 DNA sequence: TGTGCCACCCGCTCTGGAAACACCATATATTTT. Amino acid sequence: CATRSGNTIYF. Full variable domain (missing parts from reference TRBV19 and TRBJ1-3): DGGITQSPKYLFRKEGQNVTLSCEQNLNHDAMYWYRQDPGQGLRLIYYSQIVNDFQKGDIAEGYSVSREKKESFPLTVTSAQKNPTAFYLCATRSGNTIYFGEGSWLTVV.

The genes are TRBV6-1 and TRBJ1-4, with D hard to call. Per the germline V gene, CDR1 is MNHNS and CDR2 is SASEGT. Trimming stripped 2 bases from V and 8 bases from J, with 12 bases between. The CDR3 spans 14 residues. CDR3 loop: CASSEMAWGEKLFF. DNA of the CDR3: TGTGCCAGCAGTGAAATGGCGTGGGGAGAAAAACTGTTTTTT.

Regarding this clone: Other DNA sequences within the sample encode an identical CDR3. This chain links TRBV5-6 with TRBJ2-7, with 11 positions matching TRBD1. Germline V gene lookup returns CDR1 SGHDT and CDR2 YYEEEE. The trim removed 4 bases at V and 4 bases at J, leaving 4 bases unmatched. This CDR3 is 14 amino acids long. The CDR3 DNA reads as TGTGCCAGCAGCCCAGGACAGGGGGCATACGAGCAGTACTTC. It yields the protein CASSPGQGAYEQYF.

Of note for this clone: The identical CDR3 is also encoded by other nucleotide sequences in the sample. J is TRBJ2-7 and V is TRBV7-9; 9 bases are a match to TRBD1. The germline CDR1 and CDR2 sequences are SEHNR and FQNEAQ (reference sequence). This CDR3 contains 14 residues. Trimming at V came to 5 bases and at J to 0 bases, leaving 2 bases not matched to a gene. This CDR3 reads CASSTTGGSYEQYF. In DNA, the CDR3 is TGTGCCAGCAGCACGACAGGGGGCTCCTACGAGCAGTACTTC.

The rearrangement uses TRBV13 and TRBJ2-7, with D unclear. CDR3 length: 15 amino acids. Between the trimmed V and J ends, which lost 2 bases and 0 bases, there was a span of 11 bases. Germline loops: CDR1 PRHDT, CDR2 FYEKMQ (reference sequence). The CDR3 spells CASSLQEMSSYEQYF. The CDR3 DNA reads as TGTGCCAGCAGCTTACAGGAGATGAGCTCCTACGAGCAGTACTTC. The complete variable domain, with remaining parts taken from reference TRBV13 and TRBJ2-7, reads AAGVIQSPRHLIKEKRETATLKCYPIPRHDTVYWYQQGPGQDPQFLISFYEKMQSDKGSIPDRFSAQQFSDYHSELNMSSLELGDSALYFCASSLQEMSSYEQYFGPGTRLTVT.

This sequence joins TRBV5-1 and TRBJ1-3; D gene uncertain. CDR3 length equals 16 residues. Trimming shortened V by 0 bases and J by 0 bases, and 10 bases separated the two germline ends. The germline gives CDR1 SGHRS, CDR2 YFSETQ. CDR3: CASSLAYQASGNTIYF. CDR3 coding DNA: TGCGCCAGCAGCTTGGCCTATCAGGCCTCTGGAAACACCATATATTTT. Full variable domain (missing parts from reference TRBV5-1 and TRBJ1-3): KAGVTQTPRYLIKTRGQQVTLSCSPISGHRSVSWYQQTPGQGLQFLFEYFSETQRNKGNFPGRFSGRQFSNSRSEMNVSTLELGDSALYLCASSLAYQASGNTIYFGEGSWLTVV.

The chain couples TRBV4-1 to TRBJ2-5, with D tentatively TRBD1 or TRBD2 (5 bases each). This CDR3 has 14 residues. From germline, CDR1 is MGHRA and CDR2 YSYEKL. V lost 4 bases and J lost 4, with 13 bases in between. For the CDR3, the DNA is TGCGCCAGCAGCCCCCTGACGGGGCCAGAGACCCAGTACTTC. It encodes CASSPLTGPETQYF.

The V and J genes are TRBV10-2 and TRBJ2-7, with D possibly being TRBD2 (5 bases). Germline V lookup: CDR1 WSHSY, CDR2 SAAADI. The V end lost 2 bases, the J end lost 3 bases, and 11 bases lay between the germline ends. The CDR3 loop spans 14 amino acids. The CDR3 sequence: CASSEVDSLYEQYF. CDR3 coding DNA: TGCGCCAGCAGTGAGGTGGACTCACTCTACGAGCAGTACTTC.